The following is a TCR beta chain sequence with its context. This sample was included in a study of memory CD4+ T cells and cytomegalovirus serostatus. The sort gate was single viable CD3+CD4+CD8-CD45RO+ cells for memory CD4+ T cells. The CDR3 has 15 residues. Germline V gene lookup returns CDR1 SGHDT and CDR2 YYEEEE. V was pared by 8 bases and J by 0 bases, with 15 bases between. Repertoires were generated with immunoSEQ multiplex PCR, while TCRdb's copy carries only in-frame clones and drops some. The table shows almost 45,000 clones, with about 80% occurring only once. The chain combines TRBV5-6 with TRBJ2-1; the D gene is possibly TRBD2 (5 bases). The material sequenced was memory CD4+ T cells from blood. This TCR was sampled from an adult in good health and CMV-seronegative. CDR3 nucleotide sequence: TGTGCCAGACCCGGGTGGCGGGCCTCCTACAATGAGCAGTTCTTC. As protein: CARPGWRASYNEQFF.